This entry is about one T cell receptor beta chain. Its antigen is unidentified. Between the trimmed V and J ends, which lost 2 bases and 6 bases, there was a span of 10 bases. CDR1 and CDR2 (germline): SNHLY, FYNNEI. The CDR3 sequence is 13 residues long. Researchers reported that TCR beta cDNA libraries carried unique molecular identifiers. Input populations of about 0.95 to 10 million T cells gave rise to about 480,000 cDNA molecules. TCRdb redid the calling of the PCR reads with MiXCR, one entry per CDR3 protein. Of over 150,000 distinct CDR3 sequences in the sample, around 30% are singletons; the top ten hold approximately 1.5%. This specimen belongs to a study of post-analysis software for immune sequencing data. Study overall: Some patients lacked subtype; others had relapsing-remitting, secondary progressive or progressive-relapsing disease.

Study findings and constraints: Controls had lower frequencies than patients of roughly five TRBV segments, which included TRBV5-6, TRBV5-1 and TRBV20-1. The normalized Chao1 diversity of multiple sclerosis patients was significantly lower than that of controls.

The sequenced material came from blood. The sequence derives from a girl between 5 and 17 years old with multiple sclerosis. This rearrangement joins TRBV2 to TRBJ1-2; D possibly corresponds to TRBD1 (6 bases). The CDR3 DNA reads TGTGCCAGCAGTGAATGGGGGGCCGATGGCTACACCTTC. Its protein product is CASSEWGADGYTF.